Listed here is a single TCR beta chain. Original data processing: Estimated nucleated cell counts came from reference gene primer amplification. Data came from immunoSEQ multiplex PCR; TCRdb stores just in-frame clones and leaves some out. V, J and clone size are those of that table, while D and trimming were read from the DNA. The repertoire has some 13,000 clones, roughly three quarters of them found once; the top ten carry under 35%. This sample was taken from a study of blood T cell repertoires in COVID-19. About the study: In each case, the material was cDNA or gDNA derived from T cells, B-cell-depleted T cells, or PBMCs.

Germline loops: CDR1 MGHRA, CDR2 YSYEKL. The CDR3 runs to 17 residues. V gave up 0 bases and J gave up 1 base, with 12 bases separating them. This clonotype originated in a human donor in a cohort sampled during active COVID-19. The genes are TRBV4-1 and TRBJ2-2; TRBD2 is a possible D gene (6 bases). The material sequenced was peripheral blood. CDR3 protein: CASSQDRGSVNTGELFF. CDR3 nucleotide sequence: TGCGCCAGCAGCCAAGATCGGGGGTCGGTGAACACCGGGGAGCTGTTTTTT.